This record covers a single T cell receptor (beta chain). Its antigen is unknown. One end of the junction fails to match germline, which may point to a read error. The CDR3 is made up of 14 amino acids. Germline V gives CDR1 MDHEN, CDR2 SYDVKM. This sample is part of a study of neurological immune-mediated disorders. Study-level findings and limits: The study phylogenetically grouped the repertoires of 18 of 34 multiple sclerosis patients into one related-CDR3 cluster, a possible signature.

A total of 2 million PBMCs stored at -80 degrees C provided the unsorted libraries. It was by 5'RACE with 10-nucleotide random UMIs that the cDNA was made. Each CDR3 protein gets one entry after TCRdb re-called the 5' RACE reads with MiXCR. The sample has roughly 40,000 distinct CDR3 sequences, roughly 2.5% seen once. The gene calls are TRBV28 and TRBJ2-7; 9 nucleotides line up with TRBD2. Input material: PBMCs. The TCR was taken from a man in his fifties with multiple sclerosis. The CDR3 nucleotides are TGTGCCAGCAGTTCCACGGCCCCCCCGGATACTAGCGGGTTC. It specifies CASSSTAPPDTSGF. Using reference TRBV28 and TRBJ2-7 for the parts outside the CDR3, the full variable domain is DVKVTQSSRYLVKRTGEKVFLECVQDMDHENMFWYRQDPGLGLRLIYFSYDVKMKEKGDIPEGYSVSREKKERFSLILESASTNQTSMYLCASSSTAPPDTSGFGPGTRLTVT.